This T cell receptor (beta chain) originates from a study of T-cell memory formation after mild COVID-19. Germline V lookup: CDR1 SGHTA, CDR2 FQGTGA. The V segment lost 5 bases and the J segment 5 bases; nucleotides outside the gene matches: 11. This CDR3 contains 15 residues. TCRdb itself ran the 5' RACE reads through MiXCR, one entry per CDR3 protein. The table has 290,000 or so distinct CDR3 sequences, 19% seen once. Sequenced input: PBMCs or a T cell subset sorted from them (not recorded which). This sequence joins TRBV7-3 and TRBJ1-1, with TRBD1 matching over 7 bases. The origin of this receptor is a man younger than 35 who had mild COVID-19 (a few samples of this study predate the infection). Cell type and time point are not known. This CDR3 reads CASSINTGVRTEAFF. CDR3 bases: TGTGCCAGCAGCATAAACACAGGGGTTAGAACTGAAGCTTTCTTT.